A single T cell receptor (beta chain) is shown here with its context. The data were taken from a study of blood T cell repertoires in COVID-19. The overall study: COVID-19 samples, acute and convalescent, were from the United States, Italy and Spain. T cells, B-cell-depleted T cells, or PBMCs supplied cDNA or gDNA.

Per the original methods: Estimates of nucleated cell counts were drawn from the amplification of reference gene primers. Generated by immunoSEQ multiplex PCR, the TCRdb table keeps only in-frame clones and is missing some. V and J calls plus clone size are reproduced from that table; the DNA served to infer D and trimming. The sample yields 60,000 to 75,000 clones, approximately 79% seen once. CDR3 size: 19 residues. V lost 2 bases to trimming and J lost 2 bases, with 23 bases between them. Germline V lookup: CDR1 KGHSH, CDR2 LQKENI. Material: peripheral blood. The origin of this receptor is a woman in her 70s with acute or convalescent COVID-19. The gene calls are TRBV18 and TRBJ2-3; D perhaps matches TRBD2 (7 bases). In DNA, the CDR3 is TGTGCCAGCTCACCAGGGAGGGGGGCCCGACCTAGGTCCACAGATACGCAGTATTTT. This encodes CASSPGRGARPRSTDTQYF.